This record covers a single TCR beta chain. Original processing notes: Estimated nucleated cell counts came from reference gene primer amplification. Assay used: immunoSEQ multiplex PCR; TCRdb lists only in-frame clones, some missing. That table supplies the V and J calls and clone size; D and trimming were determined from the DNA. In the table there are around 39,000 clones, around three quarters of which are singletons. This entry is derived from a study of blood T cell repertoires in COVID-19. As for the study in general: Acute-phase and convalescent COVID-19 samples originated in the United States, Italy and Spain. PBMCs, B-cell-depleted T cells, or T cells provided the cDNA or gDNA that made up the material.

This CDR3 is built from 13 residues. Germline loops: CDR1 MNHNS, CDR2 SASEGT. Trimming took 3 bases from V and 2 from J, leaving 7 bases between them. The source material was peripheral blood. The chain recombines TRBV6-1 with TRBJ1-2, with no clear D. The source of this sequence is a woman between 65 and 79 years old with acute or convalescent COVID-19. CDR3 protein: CASSEGANYGYTF. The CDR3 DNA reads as TGTGCCAGCAGTGAGGGCGCCAACTATGGCTACACCTTC.